This T cell receptor beta chain was retrieved from a study of technical replicates of blood from several donors. In germline, CDR1 is LNHDA, CDR2 SQIVND (reference sequence). CDR3 length: 16 amino acids. V was trimmed by 3 bases and J by 0 bases, leaving 9 bases between them. Data came from immunoSEQ multiplex PCR; TCRdb stores just in-frame clones and leaves some out. This table has fewer than 90,000 clones, approximately 89% appearing once. The V and J genes are TRBV19 and TRBJ2-6; perhaps TRBD1 as D (5 bases). This receptor was obtained from a human donor in good health. The specimen was T cells isolated from PBMCs. The CDR3 coding sequence is TGTGCCAGTAGTATCAGGGAAAACTCTGGGGCCAACGTCCTGACTTTC. This codes for CASSIRENSGANVLTF.